This T cell receptor beta chain derives from a study of molecular identifiers for immune sequencing clone quantification. About the study: In replicates, RNA taken from about 20,000 or 100,000 naive CD8 cells was divided five ways, and four portions underwent sequencing.

CDR1 and CDR2 from the germline V gene are MNHEY and SMNVEV (reference sequence). V was clipped by 7 bases and J by 2 bases; unmatched bases: 8. There are 15 residues in the CDR3. The use of previously described methods and listed TCR primers produced the bulk TCR libraries. TCRdb reanalysed the PCR reads using MiXCR and keeps one entry per CDR3 protein. The data hold roughly 630,000 distinct CDR3 sequences, with over 25% observed a single time. This clonotype occurred once. This sequence joins TRBV27 and TRBJ1-1; 9 nucleotides agree with TRBD1. This receptor was obtained from a human donor in good health. Some libraries in this study had Jurkat cell RNA spiked in. The sequenced sample was naive CD8+ T cells from blood, with Jurkat cell RNA spiked in. Subset given: FACS-sorted CD8+CD4-CCR7+CD45RA+ naive T cells. The CDR3 protein is CASTDRGNQNTEAFF. The CDR3 coding sequence is TGTGCCAGCACAGACAGGGGGAATCAAAACACTGAAGCTTTCTTT.